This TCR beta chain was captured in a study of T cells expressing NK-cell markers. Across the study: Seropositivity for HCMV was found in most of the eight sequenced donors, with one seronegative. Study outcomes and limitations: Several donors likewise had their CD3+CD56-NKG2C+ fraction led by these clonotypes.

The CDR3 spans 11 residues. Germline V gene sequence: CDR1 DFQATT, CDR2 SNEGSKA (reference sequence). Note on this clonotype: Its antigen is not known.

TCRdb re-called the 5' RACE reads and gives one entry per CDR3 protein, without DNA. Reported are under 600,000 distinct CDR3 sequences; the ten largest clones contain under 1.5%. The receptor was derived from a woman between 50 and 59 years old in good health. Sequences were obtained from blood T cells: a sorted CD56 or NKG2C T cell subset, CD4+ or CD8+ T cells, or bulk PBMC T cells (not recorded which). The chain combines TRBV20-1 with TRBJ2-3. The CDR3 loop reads CSATTVDTQYF.